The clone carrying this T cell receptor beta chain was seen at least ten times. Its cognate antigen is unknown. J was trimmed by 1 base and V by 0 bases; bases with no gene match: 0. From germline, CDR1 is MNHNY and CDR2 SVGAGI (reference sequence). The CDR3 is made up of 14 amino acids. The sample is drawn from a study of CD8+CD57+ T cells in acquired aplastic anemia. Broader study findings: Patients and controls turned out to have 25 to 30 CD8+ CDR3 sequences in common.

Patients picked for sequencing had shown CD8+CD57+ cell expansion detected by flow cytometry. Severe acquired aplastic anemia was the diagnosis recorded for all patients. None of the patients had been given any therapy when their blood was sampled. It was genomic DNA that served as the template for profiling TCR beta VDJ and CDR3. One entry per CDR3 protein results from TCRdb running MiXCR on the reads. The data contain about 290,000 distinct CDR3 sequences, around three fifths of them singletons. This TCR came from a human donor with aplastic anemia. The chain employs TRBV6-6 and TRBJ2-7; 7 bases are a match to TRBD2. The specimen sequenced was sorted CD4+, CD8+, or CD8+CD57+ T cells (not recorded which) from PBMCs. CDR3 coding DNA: TGTGCCAGCAGTTACTCGGGGGGGTCCTACGAGCAGTACTTC. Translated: CASSYSGGSYEQYF.